The 2 T cell receptor beta chains reported below all come from one sample, sequenced in a study of post-analysis software for immune sequencing data. Study results and limitations: Five or six TRBV segments were significantly more frequent in patients than in controls. TRBV5-6, TRBV5-1 and TRBV20-1 were among these segments.

TCR beta cDNA libraries included unique molecular identifiers. One entry per CDR3 protein results from TCRdb running MiXCR on the PCR reads. The profile shows hundreds of thousands of distinct CDR3 sequences, more than 50% of them singletons. No antigen has been identified for these receptors. Source material: blood. The receptors originated from a girl aged 2 to 10 with multiple sclerosis.

With respect to this clonotype: The junction departs from the called germline gene at one end, perhaps through a read error. The rearrangement links TRBV10-3 to TRBJ1-6; unclear D gene. Germline CDR1 is ENHRY and CDR2 is SYGVKD. CDR3 length: 13 amino acids. The CDR3 here is CAIREVENSPLHF. The CDR3 bases are TGTGCCATCCGTGAAGTAGAGAATTCACCCCTCCACTTT.

V usage is TRBV10-3 and J usage is TRBJ2-5; D remains unclear. Germline-derived CDR1 and CDR2 are ENHRY and SYGVKD. The V gene lost 4 bases and the J gene lost 2 bases, with 8 bases spanning the gap. This CDR3 has 13 amino acids. Written as DNA, the CDR3 is TGTGCCATCAGTGGGGAACCTCAAGAGACCCAGTACTTC. Amino acid sequence: CAISGEPQETQYF.